Below, one T cell receptor beta chain is given with its context. Its antigen is unidentified. CDR3 length: 15 residues. Germline V gene data show CDR1 as SGHRS and CDR2 as YFSETQ. J was trimmed by 1 base and V by 4 bases; bases with no gene match: 6. The data originate from a study of T cells after yellow fever vaccination. Study findings and constraints: Weaker, the secondary response peaked sooner, at day 5 versus 15. Most clones from primary vaccination resurfaced after the booster (approximately 96% CD4, approximately 88% CD8).

A process of 5'RACE template switching, which added a universal primer site and UMIs, was used to make TCR cDNA. One entry per CDR3 protein, called by TCRdb with MiXCR from the 5' RACE reads. This sample has 300,000 or so distinct CDR3 sequences, with about an eighth found just once. This receptor was obtained from a man between 25 and 39 years old who received the YFV17D yellow fever vaccine. This chain connects TRBV5-1 to TRBJ1-1; 8 nucleotides agree with TRBD1. The sample was CD4+ T cells sorted from PBMCs, taken 45 days after the yellow fever booster vaccination. The CDR3 bases are TGCGCCAGCAGCCTAGGGGACAGGAGGAACACTGAAGCTTTCTTT. Its translation: CASSLGDRRNTEAFF.